A selection of T cell receptor beta chains follows, all from one sample in a study of T cell responses to AZD1222 COVID-19 vaccine. Here immunoSEQ multiplex PCR was the method, and the copy in TCRdb shows in-frame clones only, minus some. The sample has more than 150,000 clones, 94% seen once. This sample comprised peripheral blood, obtained on day 0 of AZD1222 vaccination. The receptors originated from an adult in good health. The CDR3 runs from the conserved cysteine through the conserved F or W. The D gene is left open where the match is weak. Clone size is stated in some rows and not others, as once, few, many or a class when expanded.

>TRBV5-1|TRBJ1-4|.|.
TGCGCCAGCAGCTTGGTTGCAGGGCAAAAACTGTTTTTT
CASSLVAGQKLFF
>TRBV7-8|TRBJ1-1|.|.
TGTGCCAGCAGGGCGAACATGAACACTGAAGCTTTCTTT
CASRANMNTEAFF
>TRBV15|TRBJ2-1|.|.
TGTGCCACCAGCAGGACTGGAAGCTCCTACAATGAGCAGTTCTTC
CATSRTGSSYNEQFF
>TRBV6-9|TRBJ2-1|.|.
TGTGCCAGCAGTTTATTGGGAGTGGGTGAGCAGTTCTTC
CASSLLGVGEQFF
>TRBV6-1|TRBJ1-2|.|.
TGTGCCAGCAGTGAAGAGGGGACGAGGTCAGGGCGAGGCTACACCTTC
CASSEEGTRSGRGYTF
>TRBV7-8|TRBJ2-3|.|TRBD1
TGTGCCAGCAGCTTAGAGCAGGGGGTAGTAGATACGCAGTATTTT
CASSLEQGVVDTQYF
>TRBV7-9|TRBJ1-2|.|.
TGTGCCAGCAGCAACCCGGGGAATGGCTACACCTTC
CASSNPGNGYTF
>TRBV19|TRBJ1-3|.|.
TGTGCCAGTAAGGCTCGGATAGACCGAACAACCGACTTCTTCTCTGGAAACACCATATATTTT
CASKARIDRTTDFFSGNTIYF
>TRBV25-1|TRBJ1-4|.|.
TGTGCCAGCAGTGGGGGACGAGAATATGAAAAACTGTTTTTT
CASSGGREYEKLFF
>TRBV6-5|TRBJ2-5|.|.
TGTGCCAGCAGTTACTCGAATGGGGCCCCAGAAGAGACCCAGTACTTC
CASSYSNGAPEETQYF
>TRBV27|TRBJ2-1|.|TRBD1
TGTGCCAGCAGCGTCGGAACTTTTAACAGGGGAAGGACCTACAATGAGCAGTTCTTC
CASSVGTFNRGRTYNEQFF
>TRBV29-1|TRBJ1-2|.|TRBD1
TGCAGCGCCACGAGGACAGGGGTAGACTATGGCTACACCTTC
CSATRTGVDYGYTF
>TRBV7-3|TRBJ2-2|.|TRBD1
TGTGCCAGCAGCCCTACGGGACAGCCCACCGGGGAGCTGTTTTTT
CASSPTGQPTGELFF
>TRBV3-1/TRBV3-2|TRBJ2-3|.|.
TGTGCCAGCAGCAATGGAAGGAGGGATACGCAGTATTTT
CASSNGRRDTQYF
>TRBV19|TRBJ1-1|.|.
TGTGCCTCCAGGAGCACTGAAGCTTTCTTT
CASRSTEAFF
>TRBV4-1|TRBJ2-7|.|TRBD2
TGCGCCAGCAGCCAGCCGGGACTAGCGACCAACGAGCAGTACTTC
CASSQPGLATNEQYF
>TRBV4-1|TRBJ1-2|.|.
TGCGCCAGCAGCCAAGTCGGGACACACTATGGCTACACCTTC
CASSQVGTHYGYTF
>TRBV15|TRBJ1-6|.|.
TGTGCCACCAGGCCCGCGGGGGAGCAAAATTCACCCCTCCACTTT
CATRPAGEQNSPLHF
>TRBV6-5|TRBJ1-2|.|.
TGTGCCAGCAGTACCGGGACGGATTATGGCTACACCTTC
CASSTGTDYGYTF
>TRBV7-9|TRBJ2-7|.|TRBD2
TGTGCCAGCAGCTCCCGTATAGCGGGGGGCTCCTACGAGCAGTACTTC
CASSSRIAGGSYEQYF
>TRBV6-2/TRBV6-3|TRBJ2-7|few|TRBD2
TGTGCCAGCAGCCCCGCCGGGACTAGCGCCGAGCAGTACTTC
CASSPAGTSAEQYF
>TRBV29-1|TRBJ1-5|.|.
TGCAGCGTTGGGGAAACCGGCTCGCCCAATCAGCCCCAGCATTTT
CSVGETGSPNQPQHF
>TRBV2|TRBJ1-2|.|.
TGTGCCAGCAGTGTCGACAGAAACTATGGCTACACCTTC
CASSVDRNYGYTF
>TRBV29-1|TRBJ2-7|few|TRBD1
TGCAGCGTTGAAGAAGATACAGGGGCCCTTTCCTACGAGCAGTACTTC
CSVEEDTGALSYEQYF
>TRBV27|TRBJ1-1|.|.
TGTGCCGCCGTGTCGGAGGGGGGGCCCAAGGGGCTACACACTGAAGCTTTCTTT
CAAVSEGGPKGLHTEAFF
>TRBV27|TRBJ1-1|.|.
TGTGCCAGCAGTAGGGGTGGGGAAGCTTTCTTT
CASSRGGEAFF
>TRBV5-4|TRBJ1-1|.|.
TGTGCCAGCAGCTTGTGGGGTATGAACACTGAAGCTTTCTTT
CASSLWGMNTEAFF
>TRBV7-9|TRBJ2-5|.|.
TGTGCCAGCAGCTTAGACCGTCCCCAGACCCAGTACTTC
CASSLDRPQTQYF
>TRBV11-2|TRBJ1-3|.|.
TGTGCCAGCAGCTTCGGGGGTGGAGAATTTACAGGAAACACCATATATTTT
CASSFGGGEFTGNTIYF
>TRBV9|TRBJ2-2|.|.
TGTGCCAGCAGCGCTAAGATAGGGGGGCACGGGGAGCTGTTTTTT
CASSAKIGGHGELFF
>TRBV9|TRBJ2-7|.|.
TGTGCCAGCAGCCCCGGGCGGAGGACGTACGCCTACGAGCAGTACTTC
CASSPGRRTYAYEQYF
>TRBV9|TRBJ2-1|.|.
TGTGCCAGCAGTGAGGCGGGATGGCCCTACAATGAGCAGTTCTTC
CASSEAGWPYNEQFF
>TRBV19|TRBJ1-1|.|.
TGTGCCAGTAGTACTCGGGGGGGTCTGGGCACTGAAGCTTTCTTT
CASSTRGGLGTEAFF
>TRBV29-1|TRBJ1-2|.|TRBD1
TGCAGCGTTGCTAACGACAGGGTGTATGGCTACACCTTC
CSVANDRVYGYTF
>TRBV18|TRBJ1-2|.|TRBD1
TGTGCCAGCTCACCCGACAGGGATAACTATGGCTACACCTTC
CASSPDRDNYGYTF
>TRBV28|TRBJ2-1|.|.
TGTGCCAGCGCGACCTTCAATGAGCAGTTCTTC
CASATFNEQFF
>TRBV11-3|TRBJ2-1|.|TRBD2
TGTGCCAGCAGCTTCAGCGGGAGCCTCACCCATGAGCAGTTCTTC
CASSFSGSLTHEQFF
>TRBV28|TRBJ1-5|.|TRBD1
TGTGCCAGCAGTTTAGGGGACAGGGGGCTTCAGCCCCAGCATTTT
CASSLGDRGLQPQHF
>TRBV27|TRBJ2-7|.|TRBD2
TGTGCCAGCAGTTTATCGACTAGCGGTTACGAGCAGTACTTC
CASSLSTSGYEQYF
>TRBV6-2/TRBV6-3|TRBJ2-1|.|.
TGTGCCAGCAGTTACCGTTCGATAGCCTACAATGAGCAGTTCTTC
CASSYRSIAYNEQFF